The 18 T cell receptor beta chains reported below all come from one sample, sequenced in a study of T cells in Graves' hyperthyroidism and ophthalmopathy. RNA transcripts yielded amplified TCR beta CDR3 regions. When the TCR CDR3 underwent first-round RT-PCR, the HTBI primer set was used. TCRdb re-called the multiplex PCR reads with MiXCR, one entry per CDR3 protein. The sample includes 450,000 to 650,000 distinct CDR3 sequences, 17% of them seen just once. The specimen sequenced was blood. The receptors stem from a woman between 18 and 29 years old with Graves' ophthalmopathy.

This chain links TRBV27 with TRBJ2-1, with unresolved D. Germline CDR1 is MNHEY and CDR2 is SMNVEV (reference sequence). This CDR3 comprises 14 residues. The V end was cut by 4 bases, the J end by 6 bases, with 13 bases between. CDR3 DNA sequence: TGTGCCAGCAGTTCCCCAGGACCAATCAATGAGCAGTTCTTC. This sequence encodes CASSSPGPINEQFF.

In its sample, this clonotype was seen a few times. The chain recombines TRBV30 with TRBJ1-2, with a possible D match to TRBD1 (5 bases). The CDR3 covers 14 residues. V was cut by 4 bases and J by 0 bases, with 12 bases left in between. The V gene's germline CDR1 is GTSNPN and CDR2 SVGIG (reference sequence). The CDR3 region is CAWNPGGANYGYTF. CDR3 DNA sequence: TGTGCCTGGAACCCTGGGGGGGCTAACTATGGCTACACCTTC.

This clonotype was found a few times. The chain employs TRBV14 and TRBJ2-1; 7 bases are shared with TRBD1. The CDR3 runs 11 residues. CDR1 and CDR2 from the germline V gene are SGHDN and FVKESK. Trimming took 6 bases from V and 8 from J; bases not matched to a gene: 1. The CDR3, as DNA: TGTGCCAGCAGTCAGGGGGATGAGCAGTTCTTC. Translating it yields CASSQGDEQFF.

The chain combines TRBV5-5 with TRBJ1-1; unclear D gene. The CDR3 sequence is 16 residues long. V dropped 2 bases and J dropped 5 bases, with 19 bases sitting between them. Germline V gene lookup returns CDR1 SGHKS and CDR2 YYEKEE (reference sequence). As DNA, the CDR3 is TGTGCCAGCAGCTTAATCCCGGACGCCTCGGGGACTGAAGCTTTCTTT. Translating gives CASSLIPDASGTEAFF.

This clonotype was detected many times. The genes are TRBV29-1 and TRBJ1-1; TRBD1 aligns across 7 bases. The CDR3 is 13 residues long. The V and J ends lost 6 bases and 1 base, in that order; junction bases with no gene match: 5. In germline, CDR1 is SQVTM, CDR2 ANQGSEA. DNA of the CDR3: TGCAGCGTCCAACAGGGGACGAACACTGAAGCTTTCTTT. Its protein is CSVQQGTNTEAFF.

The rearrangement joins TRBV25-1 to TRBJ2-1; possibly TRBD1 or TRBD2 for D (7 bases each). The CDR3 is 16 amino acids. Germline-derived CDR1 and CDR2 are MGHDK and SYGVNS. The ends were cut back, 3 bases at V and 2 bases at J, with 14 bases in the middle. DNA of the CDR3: TGTGCCAGCAGTGAGTCCAGGGGGGGACCCTACAATGAGCAGTTCTTC. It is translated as CASSESRGGPYNEQFF.

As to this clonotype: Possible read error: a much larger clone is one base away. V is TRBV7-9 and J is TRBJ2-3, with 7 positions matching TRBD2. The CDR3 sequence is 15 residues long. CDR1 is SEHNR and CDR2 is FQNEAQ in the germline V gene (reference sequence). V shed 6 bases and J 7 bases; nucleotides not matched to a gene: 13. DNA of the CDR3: TGTGCCAGCAGTCCCGTGGGGGGAGGGCCAAATACGCAGTATTTT. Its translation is CASSPVGGGPNTQYF.

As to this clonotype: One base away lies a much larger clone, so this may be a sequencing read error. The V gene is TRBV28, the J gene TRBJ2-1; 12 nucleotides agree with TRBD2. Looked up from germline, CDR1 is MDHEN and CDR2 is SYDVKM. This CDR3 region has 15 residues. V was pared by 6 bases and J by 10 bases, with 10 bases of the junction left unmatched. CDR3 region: CASRLAGGVWMEQFF. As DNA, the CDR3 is TGTGCCAGCAGGCTAGCGGGGGGGGTCTGGATGGAGCAGTTCTTC.

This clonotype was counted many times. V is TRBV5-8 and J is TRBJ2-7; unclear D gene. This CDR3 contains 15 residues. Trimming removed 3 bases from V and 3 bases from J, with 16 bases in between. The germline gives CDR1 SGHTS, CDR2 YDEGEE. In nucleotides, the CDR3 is TGTGCCAGCAGCTACGGACGAGCCCCGTACTACGAGCAGTACTTC. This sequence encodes CASSYGRAPYYEQYF.

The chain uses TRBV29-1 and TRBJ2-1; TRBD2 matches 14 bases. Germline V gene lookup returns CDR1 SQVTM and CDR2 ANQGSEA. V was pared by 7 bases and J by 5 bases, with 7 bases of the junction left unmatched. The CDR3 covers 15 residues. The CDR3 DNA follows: TGCAGCGGGGTAGGACTAGCGGGAGGAGACAATGAGCAGTTCTTC. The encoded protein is CSGVGLAGGDNEQFF.

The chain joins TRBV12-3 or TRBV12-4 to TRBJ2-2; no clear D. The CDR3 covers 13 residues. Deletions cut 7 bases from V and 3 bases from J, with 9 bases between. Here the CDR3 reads CASIGQYTGELFF. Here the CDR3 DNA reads TGTGCCAGCATCGGGCAGTACACCGGGGAGCTGTTTTTT.

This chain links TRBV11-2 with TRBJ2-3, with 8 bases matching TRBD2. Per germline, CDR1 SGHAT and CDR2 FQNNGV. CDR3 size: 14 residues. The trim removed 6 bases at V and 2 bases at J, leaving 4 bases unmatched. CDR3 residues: CASSALAATDTQYF. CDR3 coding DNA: TGTGCCAGCAGTGCACTAGCGGCCACAGATACGCAGTATTTT.

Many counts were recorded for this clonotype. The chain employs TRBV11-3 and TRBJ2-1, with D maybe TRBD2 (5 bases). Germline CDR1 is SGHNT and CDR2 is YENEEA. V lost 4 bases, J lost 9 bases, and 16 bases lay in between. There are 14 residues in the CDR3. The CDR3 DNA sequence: TGTGCCAGCAGCTCGGACTCTGGCGGCGGTGAGCAGTTCTTC. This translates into CASSSDSGGGEQFF.

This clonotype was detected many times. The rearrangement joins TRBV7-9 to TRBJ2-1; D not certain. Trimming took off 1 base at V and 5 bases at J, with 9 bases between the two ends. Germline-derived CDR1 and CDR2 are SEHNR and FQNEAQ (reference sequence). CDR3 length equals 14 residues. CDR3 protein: CASSLVPGDNEQFF. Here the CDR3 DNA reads TGTGCCAGCAGCTTAGTTCCCGGAGACAATGAGCAGTTCTTC.

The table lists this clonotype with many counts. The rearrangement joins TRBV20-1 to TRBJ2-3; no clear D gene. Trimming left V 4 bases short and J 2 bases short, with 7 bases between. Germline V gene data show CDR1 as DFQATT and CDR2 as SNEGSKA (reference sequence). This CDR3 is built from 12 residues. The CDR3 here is CSATPYTDTQYF. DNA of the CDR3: TGCAGTGCTACCCCTTACACAGATACGCAGTATTTT.

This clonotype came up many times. CDR3 sequence (DNA): TGTGCCAGCAGCTTAGCGGGAGAGCTCCACGAGCAGTACTTC. Translating gives CASSLAGELHEQYF. J is TRBJ2-7 and V is TRBV7-2, with D maybe TRBD2 (5 bases). The CDR3 sequence is 14 residues long. The germline gives CDR1 SGHTA, CDR2 FQGNSA. Trimming removed 0 bases at V and 5 bases at J, with 11 bases between.

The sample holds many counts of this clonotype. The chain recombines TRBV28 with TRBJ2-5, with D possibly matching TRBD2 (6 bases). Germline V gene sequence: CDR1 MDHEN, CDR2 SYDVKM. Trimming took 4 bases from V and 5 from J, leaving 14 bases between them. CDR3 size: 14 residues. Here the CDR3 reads CASSWDSPGETQYF. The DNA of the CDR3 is TGTGCCAGCAGTTGGGACTCCCCCGGGGAGACCCAGTACTTC.

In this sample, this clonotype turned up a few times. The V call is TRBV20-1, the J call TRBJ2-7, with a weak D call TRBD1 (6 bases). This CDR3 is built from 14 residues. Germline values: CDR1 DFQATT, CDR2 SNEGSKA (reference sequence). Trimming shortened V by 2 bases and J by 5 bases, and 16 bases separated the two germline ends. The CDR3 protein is CSARSSRGHNEQYF. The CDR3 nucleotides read TGCAGTGCTAGAAGCTCCAGGGGCCACAACGAGCAGTACTTC.